This T cell receptor beta chain was retrieved from a study of cytomegalovirus exposure and HLA in healthy donors (dated by TCRdb to about 2017). As for the study more broadly: An earlier analysis of 550 to 700 of the donors reported 250 to 300 Gb of sequence data and 117 million unique TCR beta sequences from about 180 million T cells. About five DR-DQ haplotypes were handled as single units for association and clustering, since linkage in the cohort was strong. In an earlier analysis of 587 of the donors, high-throughput TCR beta sequencing was used to judge whether each TCR beta V gene segment behaved as functional or pseudogenic. In a later genetic analysis, genome-wide SNP genotypes for about 55% of the roughly 700 donors were used, and that subset was treated as a discovery cohort. Rather than using new phenotypic data, the later analysis identified candidate immune exposures from TCR beta sequences and from how often those sequences occurred across donors. All discovery cohort repertoires had been generated using a single sequencing platform. Using immunosequencing, the study profiled T cell repertoires from 666 subjects and related those repertoires to cytomegalovirus serostatus. The study aimed to test whether signatures of past pathogen exposure could be identified by cataloging public T cell receptors. Class I and class II HLA loci were covered by the typing at four-digit resolution. Alongside the repertoire data, information on donor age, sex, ethnicity and CMV serostatus was compiled. Typing coverage varied by locus: roughly 620-640 donors for A, B, C, DRB1 and DQB1; 522 for DQA1; some 610 for DPA1; around 490 for DPB1. High-throughput TCR immunosequencing, statistical association of individual TCRs with disease status, and machine learning were combined to predict cytomegalovirus infection status. Of the roughly 400 genotyped donors, 65% to 90% were placed in the genetic ancestry cluster associated with self-reported Caucasian donors. In a later analysis, previously published TCR beta repertoires from several hundred donors were re-analyzed and high-resolution HLA genotyping was added so that TCR occurrence patterns could be studied. Among around 400 genotyped donors of the cohort, an average of roughly 240,000 unique TCR beta nucleotide sequences were sequenced per donor, roughly 18% of them non-productive. Besides the first cohort of 550 to 750 subjects, a separate validation cohort made up of 120 different subjects was used. Approximately 310 gigabases of sequencing data and around 85 million unique TCR sequences made up an early release that covered approximately 620 HLA-typed donors.

Turning to this clone: This clone's antigen is unknown. Base qualities are missing; no much larger clone stands one base away.

The research as a whole found: Linkage disequilibrium might explain the correlated functional status among segregating V segments, but an unknown experimental factor could not be ruled out. According to a later analysis, TCR association rates differed among HLA loci, with DRB1 alleles showing the most associated TCRs and HLA-C alleles showing the fewest. For the cohort, immune exposure information was limited to CMV serostatus. A later analysis found that most CMV-associated TCR beta chains appeared HLA-restricted, with HLA associations seemingly driven largely by CMV exposure. Several of the top co-occurrence clusters appeared to be linked to parvovirus B19, influenza, CMV and Epstein-Barr virus, according to a later analysis. Because HLA typing was unavailable for some donors at each locus, only the typed subset was used in association tests. According to a later genetic analysis, donors in an Asian-associated ancestry cluster had fewer N-insertions in productive TCRs than the roughly 670-donor mean. It was suggested by the authors that the approach could potentially be generalized to other disease states and immunological phenotypes. Sequencing depth was assumed to be roughly uniform across donors in the presence/absence analyses, though that assumption may not hold. Three of the identified cytomegalovirus-associated TCR beta chains were confirmed in vitro to be specific for cytomegalovirus antigens. In the study, about 150 TCR beta chains were listed as associated with cytomegalovirus. This cohort had only TCR beta chains sequenced, and the lack of alpha or paired-chain data limited which features could be detected. Specific HLA alleles were associated with around 18,000 TCR beta sequences at a false discovery rate of 0.05 in a later analysis. Strong co-occurrence of HLA alleles, especially DR and DQ, made assigning TCR associations to individual alleles difficult. In a later analysis, HLA-associated TCR beta chains were found to be more clonally expanded and to have lower generation probabilities than equally common non-associated chains. Most TCR sequences were observed very rarely across donors, whereas some public TCRs were present in many individuals. The classifier was reported to diagnose cytomegalovirus status with high specificity and sensitivity in both the original and validation cohorts. An earlier analysis of roughly 570 of the donors showed that most TCR beta V segments appeared in productive rearrangements either about 87% or about 30% of the time, which broadly matched IMGT annotations. A group of highly shared sequence variants was considered likely to be a technical artifact of the sequencing pipeline. Because the 87-base-pair reads could not distinguish some IMGT-functional V segments, including TRBV6-2 and TRBV6-3, those segments were excluded. A further reported finding was that TCR beta sequences accurately predicted the HLA-A and HLA-B alleles for most subjects in the first cohort. Approximately 18 rarely observed V segments, including chromosome 9 orphons, were excluded from the earlier analysis of several hundred of the donors because counts were too low. In a later genetic analysis, a missense DCLRE1C variant was associated with V-gene and J-gene trimming of TCR beta chains, and the association was replicated in an independent cohort.

The cohort was made up of about 610 healthy bone marrow donors. At the time of sampling, every cohort member was nominally healthy, though immune exposures that went unrecorded were likely present. The donor tested CMV seronegative, placing the donor among the 300 to 400 seronegative members of the cohort. A peripheral blood sample was provided by each donor, and peripheral blood mononuclear cells were used for TCR beta sequencing. Genomic DNA was extracted from the blood cell samples with the Qiagen DNeasy Blood Extraction Kit. The library was prepared using the immunoSEQ multiplex PCR assay. For the multiplex PCR, a mixture combining 60 forward primers for TCR Vbeta segments and 13 reverse primers for TCR Jbeta segments was used. A multiplex PCR assay on genomic DNA amplified the CDR3 region of rearranged TCR beta genes. The amplified TCR beta libraries were sequenced on the Illumina HiSeq System as 87-base-pair reads. As for the authors' bioinformatics: In a later analysis, 70 million to 95 million unique TCR beta chains were counted across the approximately 640 repertoires, and roughly 10 million of these chains were shared by at least two donors. Raw reads were error-corrected and collapsed into unique sequences with a nearest-neighbor algorithm that merged closely related sequences to remove PCR and sequencing errors. V, D and J gene segments were assigned by aligning CDR3 sequences to IMGT reference sequences. For a sequence to be retained, at least a six-nucleotide match to both a V gene segment and a J gene segment was required. A rearrangement counted as productive if the CDR3 had no stop codons and remained in frame with V and J, and every other rearrangement counted as non-productive. Following IMGT convention, CDR3 was defined as the stretch from the second conserved V-encoded cysteine to the conserved J-encoded phenylalanine. The earlier analysis of 550 to 650 of the donors excluded any sequence lacking an unambiguous match to a single V gene segment. An earlier analysis of several hundred of the donors classified V segments as functional when productive rearrangements were above 56.7% and as segregating when the standard deviation between donors was above 5%. A statistical classification framework was built to diagnose cytomegalovirus status from the catalog of TCR beta chain sequences. In a later analysis, V and J genes were assigned by comparing TCR nucleotide sequences against IMGT/GENE-DB human TR gene sequences. Using the TCRdist pipeline, a later analysis assigned CDR3 sequences along with most-parsimonious VDJ recombination scenarios. In a later analysis, every TCR beta chain was defined by the combination of its CDR3 amino acid sequence and its V-gene family, and reads without a unique V-gene family were dropped. To address suspected cross-contamination and a sequencing artifact, a later analysis removed over 500 highly shared, low-generation-probability nucleotide sequences. In a later analysis, a clonal expansion index was calculated for each public chain from normalized within-repertoire ranks of inferred template counts. Generation probabilities in a later analysis came from a VDJ recombination model fitted to out-of-frame rearrangements, and those results were checked against IGoR. Hypergeometric tests were used in a later analysis to score TCR-TCR, TCR-HLA and TCR-CMV co-occurrence, with a repertoire-size bias correction applied to the TCR pairs. In a later analysis, false discovery rates were estimated by permuting HLA or CMV assignments 20 times. In a later analysis, co-occurring TCRs were grouped using DBSCAN, with TCRdist sequence similarity added in when clustering inside HLA-allele-positive subsets. Co-occurrence clustering excluded repertoires with fewer than 30,000 or more than 120,000 public chains, plus five with anomalous nucleotide sharing. TCRdb holds this immuneACCESS table with in-frame rearrangements only. Some clones are missing; in checked studies, unresolved V genes explain under half, and the rest has no known cause. That table furnishes V, J and clone size, whereas the DNA furnished D and trimming. The sample contains approximately 280,000 clones, approximately 90% of them found a single time. The top ten clones comprise roughly 2.3% of the sample.

Unmatched junction bases come to 8, with V trimmed by 3 bases and J by 9 bases. Counted from cysteine to phenylalanine, this CDR3 has 14 amino acids. Left in the record is the CDR3 DNA by itself, 42 bases read in frame from the first base. CDR1 and CDR2 (SEHNR, FQNEAQ) derive from the germline V gene (reference sequence). This sequence originates from a woman aged 18-35 years in good health and CMV-seronegative. This chain is built from TRBV7-9 and TRBJ1-3, and 7 junction bases match TRBD1. Sequenced input: PBMCs. The DNA reads TGTGCCAGCAGCTTCGGACAGGTCTCTAGCACCATATATTTT. Its protein reads: CASSFGQVSSTIYF. Where the CDR3 stops, the reference TRBV7-9 and TRBJ1-3 genes take over; the full variable domain is DTGVSQNPRHKITKRGQNVTFRCDPISEHNRLYWYRQTLGQGPEFLTYFQNEAQLEKSRLLSDRFSAERPKGSFSTLEIQRTEQGDSAMYLCASSFGQVSSTIYFGEGSWLTVV.